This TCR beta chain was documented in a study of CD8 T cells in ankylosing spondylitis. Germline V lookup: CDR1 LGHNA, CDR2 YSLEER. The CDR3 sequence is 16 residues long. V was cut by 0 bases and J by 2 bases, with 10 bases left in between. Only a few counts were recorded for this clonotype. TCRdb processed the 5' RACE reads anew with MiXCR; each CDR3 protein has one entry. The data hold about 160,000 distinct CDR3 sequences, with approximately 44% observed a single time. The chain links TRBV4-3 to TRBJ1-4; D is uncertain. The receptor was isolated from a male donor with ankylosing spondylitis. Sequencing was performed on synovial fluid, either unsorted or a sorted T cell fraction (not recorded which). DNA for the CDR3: TGCGCCAGCAGCCAAGATGTCGTGACTACTAATGAAAAACTGTTTTTT. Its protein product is CASSQDVVTTNEKLFF.